One T cell receptor beta chain is described in this entry. Multiplex touch-down PCR with TRB-A/B primers amplified rearranged V-D-J TRB sequences. TCRdb independently ran MiXCR on the multiplex PCR reads; one entry per CDR3 protein. Seen here are about 4,900 distinct CDR3 sequences, 45% to 60% observed once, and the top ten hold less than 35%. Germline lookup yields CDR1 PRHDT and CDR2 FYEKMQ (reference sequence). V lost 6 bases to trimming and J lost 7 bases, with 16 bases between them. CDR3 size: 13 residues. The sample originates from a study of T cell repertoires in aging, cancer and after chemotherapy. Amplification of TCR beta used genomic DNA extracted from peripheral blood.

The chain joins TRBV13 to TRBJ2-7, with D unclear. This TCR came from a human donor in good health. Sequenced: blood. CDR3 sequence reads: CASSGSSGWEQYF. The DNA for the CDR3 is TGTGCCAGCAGTGGTAGCTCGGGCTGGGAGCAGTACTTC. Full variable domain (rest looked up from reference TRBV13 and TRBJ2-7): AAGVIQSPRHLIKEKRETATLKCYPIPRHDTVYWYQQGPGQDPQFLISFYEKMQSDKGSIPDRFSAQQFSDYHSELNMSSLELGDSALYFCASSGSSGWEQYFGPGTRLTVT.